The T cell receptor beta chain described here comes from a study of blood T cell repertoires in COVID-19. Study background: Sources were T cells, B-cell-depleted T cells, or PBMCs; the material itself was cDNA or gDNA.

Authors' methods: Reference gene primer amplification gave estimated nucleated cell counts. Libraries were prepared by immunoSEQ multiplex PCR; TCRdb keeps only in-frame clonotypes and omits some of them. From that table come the V and J calls and clone size; the DNA was used to work out D and trimming. The table has under 200,000 clones, approximately 81% seen once; the top ten hold about 4.9%. Sequenced material: peripheral blood. The receptor was isolated from a woman older than 75 with acute or convalescent COVID-19.

CDR3 sequence: CASSLEGQQETQYF. DNA for the CDR3: TGCGCCAGCAGCTTGGAAGGACAGCAAGAGACCCAGTACTTC. This chain links TRBV5-1 with TRBJ2-5, with a weak D call TRBD1 (6 bases). V lost 0 bases, J lost 2 bases, and 8 bases lay in between. The CDR3 runs to 14 residues. The V gene's germline CDR1 is SGHRS and CDR2 YFSETQ.